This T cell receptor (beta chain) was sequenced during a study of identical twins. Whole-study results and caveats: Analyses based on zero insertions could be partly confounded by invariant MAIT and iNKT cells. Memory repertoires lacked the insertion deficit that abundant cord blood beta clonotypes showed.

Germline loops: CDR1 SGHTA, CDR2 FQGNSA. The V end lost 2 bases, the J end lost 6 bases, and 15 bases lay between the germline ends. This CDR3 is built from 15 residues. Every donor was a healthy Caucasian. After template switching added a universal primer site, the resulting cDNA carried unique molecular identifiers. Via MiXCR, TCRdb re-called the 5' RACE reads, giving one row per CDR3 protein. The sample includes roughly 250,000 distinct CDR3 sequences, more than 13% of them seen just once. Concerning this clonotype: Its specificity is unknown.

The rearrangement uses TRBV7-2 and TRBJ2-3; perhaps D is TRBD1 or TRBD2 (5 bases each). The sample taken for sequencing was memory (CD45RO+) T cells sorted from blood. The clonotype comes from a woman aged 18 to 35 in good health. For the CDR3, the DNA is TGTGCCAGCAGCTTAAGGGACCCACAGCGGGATACGCAGTATTTT. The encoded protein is CASSLRDPQRDTQYF.